A single sample is the source of the 23 T cell receptor beta chains below, sequenced in a study of T cell repertoires in cytomegalovirus infection. Each CDR3 protein gets one entry after TCRdb re-called the reads with MiXCR. The sample has 350,000 to 500,000 distinct CDR3 sequences, approximately 31% seen once. Sample: PBMCs. These receptors were collected from a human donor in good health (CMV status not recorded). Some clones in this sample may be carry-over from other donors' samples.

V is TRBV5-1 and J is TRBJ1-1; tentative D call: TRBD1 (5 bases). This CDR3 region has 13 residues. In germline, CDR1 is SGHRS, CDR2 YFSETQ. V shed 4 bases and J shed 8 bases, with 15 bases lying between them. The CDR3 DNA reads TGCGCCAGCAGCAGGCCGGGGGTTCGGGAAGCTTTCTTT. This translates into CASSRPGVREAFF.

The chain recombines TRBV6-8 with TRBJ1-3; TRBD1 matches 10 bases. CDR1 MNHGY and CDR2 SAAAGT come from the germline V gene. The CDR3 loop spans 16 amino acids. V was clipped by 7 bases and J by 1 base; unmatched bases: 7. The CDR3 DNA reads as TGTGCCAGCACACCTCGGACAGGGGGATCTGGAAACACCATATATTTT. Encoded protein: CASTPRTGGSGNTIYF.

About this clonotype itself: A much larger clone differs by one base, so this may be a read error. The DNA for the CDR3 is TGTGCCAGCAGTCCCGGGGGGACAGGGGCTGATGAGCAGTTCTTC. Protein: CASSPGGTGADEQFF. The chain has TRBV7-6 and TRBJ2-1; 10 bases are a match to TRBD1. The CDR3 is 15 residues long. V shed 6 bases and J 8 bases; nucleotides not matched to a gene: 10. CDR1 and CDR2 (germline): SGHVS, FNYEAQ.

This clonotype showed up many times. The V and J genes are TRBV7-6 and TRBJ2-7; D possibly matches TRBD1 or TRBD2 (5 bases each). V lost 6 bases and J lost 2, with 20 bases in between. CDR3 length equals 16 residues. The V gene's germline CDR1 is SGHVS and CDR2 FNYEAQ. CDR3 loop: CASSYGLGRGTYEQYF. CDR3 in DNA: TGTGCCAGCAGTTACGGACTGGGAAGGGGAACCTACGAGCAGTACTTC.

This clonotype was recorded many times. The chain is built from TRBV7-2 and TRBJ2-3, with D possibly being TRBD1 (6 bases). This CDR3 comprises 15 residues. Germline CDR1 is SGHTA and CDR2 is FQGNSA. V was clipped by 1 base and J by 4 bases, with 12 bases between them. CDR3 in amino acids: CASSLVPRGPDTQYF. The CDR3 DNA reads TGTGCCAGCAGCTTAGTCCCCAGGGGTCCAGATACGCAGTATTTT.

This chain uses TRBV12-3 or TRBV12-4 with TRBJ1-1; 9 positions agree with TRBD1. J gave up 3 bases and V 10 bases, and 27 bases lay outside the gene matches. The CDR3 sequence is 20 residues long. The CDR3 region is CATRGYRPGTGYAADTEAFF. As DNA, the CDR3 is TGTGCCACCCGGGGTTATCGTCCCGGGACAGGGTATGCGGCGGACACTGAAGCTTTCTTT.

This clonotype has a handful of counts. V and J are TRBV5-4 and TRBJ1-1; no clear D gene. Germline lookup yields CDR1 SGHNT and CDR2 YYREEE (reference sequence). The V end lost 4 bases, the J end lost 0 bases, and 13 bases lay between the germline ends. This CDR3 is 15 amino acids long. As DNA, the CDR3 is TGTGCCAGCAGCCCACCCGCATCCCTGAACACTGAAGCTTTCTTT. The encoded protein is CASSPPASLNTEAFF.

This clonotype was seen only a few times. J is TRBJ2-3 and V is TRBV19; 11 bases are a match to TRBD2. The CDR3 has 20 residues. Looked up from germline, CDR1 is LNHDA and CDR2 is SQIVND (reference sequence). Trimming removed 6 bases from V and 3 bases from J; junction bases left unmatched: 20. The CDR3 here is CASSIWGVSGGAGRTDTQYF. The DNA of the CDR3 is TGTGCCAGTAGCATCTGGGGGGTTAGCGGGGGGGCGGGGCGGACAGATACGCAGTATTTT.

The V gene is TRBV27, the J gene TRBJ2-3; D is undetermined. The V gene's germline CDR1 is MNHEY and CDR2 SMNVEV (reference sequence). Trimming shortened V by 7 bases and J by 5 bases, and 7 bases separated the two germline ends. This CDR3 has 11 residues. The CDR3 DNA reads as TGTGCCAGCATCTCGGGAGATACGCAGTATTTT. It yields the protein CASISGDTQYF.

A single count supports this clonotype. This chain uses TRBV3-1 with TRBJ2-4, with D uncertain. V lost 0 bases and J 4 bases, leaving 13 bases between the germline ends. This CDR3 is 16 amino acids long. Germline V gene sequence: CDR1 LGHDT, CDR2 YNNKEL (reference sequence). The CDR3 is CASSQELTAPKNIQYF. The CDR3 nucleotides are TGTGCCAGCAGCCAAGAACTAACAGCACCAAAAAACATTCAGTACTTC.

V and J are TRBV25-1 and TRBJ2-7; unclear D gene. CDR1 is MGHDK and CDR2 is SYGVNS in the germline V gene. With 2 bases removed from V and 7 bases from J, the gap between germline ends came to 6 bases. The CDR3 spans 11 residues. The CDR3 is CASSERREQYF. In DNA, the CDR3 is TGTGCCAGCAGTGAAAGGAGAGAGCAGTACTTC.

This chain connects TRBV19 to TRBJ2-1; 8 positions agree with TRBD2. CDR3 length: 14 residues. Germline lookup yields CDR1 LNHDA and CDR2 SQIVND (reference sequence). V lost 6 bases to trimming and J lost 0 bases; unmatched junction nucleotides: 1. The CDR3 sequence: CASSGTSSYNEQFF. Here the CDR3 DNA reads TGTGCCAGTAGCGGGACTAGCTCCTACAATGAGCAGTTCTTC. The full variable domain, completed using reference TRBV19 and TRBJ2-1, is DGGITQSPKYLFRKEGQNVTLSCEQNLNHDAMYWYRQDPGQGLRLIYYSQIVNDFQKGDIAEGYSVSREKKESFPLTVTSAQKNPTAFYLCASSGTSSYNEQFFGPGTRLTVL.

J is TRBJ2-1 and V is TRBV19, with 15 bases matching TRBD2. V dropped 5 bases and J dropped 5; count of bases not matched to a gene: 4. Germline values: CDR1 LNHDA, CDR2 SQIVND (reference sequence). This CDR3 is 16 amino acids long. The CDR3 region is CASSPRTSGGDNEQFF. CDR3 bases: TGTGCCAGTAGTCCCCGGACTAGCGGGGGGGACAATGAGCAGTTCTTC.

This clonotype was picked up a small number of times. V is TRBV10-3 and J is TRBJ2-5; tentative D call: TRBD2 (6 bases). CDR3 length: 17 amino acids. CDR1 ENHRY and CDR2 SYGVKD come from the germline V gene. V was shortened by 4 bases and J by 1 base, with 19 bases between the two germline ends. This CDR3 reads CAISAGTPPRAQETQYF. The CDR3 nucleotides are TGTGCCATCAGTGCCGGGACTCCGCCCCGAGCCCAAGAGACCCAGTACTTC.

In its sample, this clonotype was seen a few times. The chain links TRBV20-1 to TRBJ1-5, with 8 bases identical to TRBD1. Germline CDR1 and CDR2: DFQATT and SNEGSKA (reference sequence). V lost 0 bases to trimming and J lost 2 bases; unmatched junction nucleotides: 12. This CDR3 has 18 residues. DNA for the CDR3: TGCAGTGCTAGAGATCGTAGAGCAGGGGGCATGGGCAATCAGCCCCAGCATTTT. The encoded protein is CSARDRRAGGMGNQPQHF.

This clonotype was seen more than once but under ten times. CDR3 nucleotide sequence: TGCAGTGCTAGCCCACTAGGCAGGGGGTTAGTAGAGACCCAGTACTTC. Protein product: CSASPLGRGLVETQYF. This rearrangement joins TRBV20-1 to TRBJ2-5, with 7 bases matching TRBD1. This CDR3 has 16 residues. With 3 bases clipped from V and 4 bases from J, the junction kept 14 bases outside the gene matches. Germline V gives CDR1 DFQATT, CDR2 SNEGSKA (reference sequence).

This clonotype came up a few times. The rearrangement uses TRBV12-3 or TRBV12-4 and TRBJ2-2; D gene uncertain. The V end lost 1 base, the J end lost 4 bases, and 19 bases lay between the germline ends. This CDR3 has 18 amino acids. CDR3 coding DNA: TGTGCCAGCAGTTTAGGCACCTACAGCCGACTGGGCACCGGGGAGCTGTTTTTT. It encodes CASSLGTYSRLGTGELFF.

This clonotype was observed a single time. The rearrangement uses TRBV11-2 and TRBJ2-7; D might be TRBD1 (5 bases). Trimming left V 6 bases short and J 5 bases short, with 17 bases between. Germline V lookup: CDR1 SGHAT, CDR2 FQNNGV. There are 14 residues in the CDR3. The CDR3 protein is CASSQSAGSNEQYF. The CDR3 region has the DNA TGTGCCAGCAGTCAGTCGGCAGGGTCGAACGAGCAGTACTTC.

This clonotype was detected only a few times. The chain combines TRBV6-1 with TRBJ2-4; possibly TRBD2 for D (5 bases). Germline values: CDR1 MNHNS, CDR2 SASEGT. This CDR3 region has 15 residues. With 3 bases removed from V and 3 bases from J, the gap between germline ends came to 12 bases. For the CDR3, the DNA is TGTGCCAGCAGTGACAGGATCGGGGTCAAAAACATTCAGTACTTC. It yields the protein CASSDRIGVKNIQYF.

This clonotype occurred a few times. V usage is TRBV19 and J usage is TRBJ2-3, with a tentative D call TRBD1 (5 bases). Germline assignment: CDR1 LNHDA and CDR2 SQIVND (reference sequence). The V and J ends lost 3 bases and 3 bases respectively, with 13 bases between them. The CDR3 covers 15 residues. In DNA, the CDR3 is TGTGCCAGTAGTATTGTGGCAGGGCGAACAGATACGCAGTATTTT. Amino acids: CASSIVAGRTDTQYF.

This clonotype was detected ten times or more. V and J are TRBV12-3 or TRBV12-4 and TRBJ2-5; 8 positions match TRBD1. The CDR3 extends over 15 amino acids. The V segment lost 5 bases and the J segment 1 base; nucleotides outside the gene matches: 6. CDR3 residues: CASSDGQGLQETQYF. The CDR3 nucleotides read TGTGCCAGCAGTGACGGACAGGGCCTCCAAGAGACCCAGTACTTC.

This clonotype has at least ten counts. The chain couples TRBV7-2 to TRBJ1-1; 7 bases are shared with TRBD1. Looked up from germline, CDR1 is SGHTA and CDR2 is FQGNSA. This CDR3 contains 14 residues. J was trimmed by 4 bases and V by 5 bases; bases with no gene match: 7. Here the CDR3 reads CASSVHQGGTEAFF. CDR3 DNA: TGTGCCAGCAGCGTCCACCAGGGGGGCACTGAAGCTTTCTTT.

To note about this clonotype: Relative to the germline gene, one junction end is altered; a read error may explain this. The V and J genes are TRBV28 and TRBJ1-3, with 10 bases identical to TRBD1. CDR1 is MDHEN and CDR2 is SYDVKM in the germline V gene. The CDR3 is 16 residues long. The CDR3 loop reads CASSLGGQGFGNPIYF. Here the CDR3 DNA reads TGTGCCAGCAGTTTGGGGGGACAGGGGTTTGGAAACCCCATATATTTT.